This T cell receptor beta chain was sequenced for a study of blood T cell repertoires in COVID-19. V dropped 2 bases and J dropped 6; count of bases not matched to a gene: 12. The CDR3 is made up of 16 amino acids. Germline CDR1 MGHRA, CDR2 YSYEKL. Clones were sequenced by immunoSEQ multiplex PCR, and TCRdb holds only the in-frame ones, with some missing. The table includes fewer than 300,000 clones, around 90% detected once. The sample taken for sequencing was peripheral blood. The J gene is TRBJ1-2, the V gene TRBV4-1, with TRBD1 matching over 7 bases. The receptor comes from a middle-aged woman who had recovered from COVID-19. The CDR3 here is CASSQNQGVGWDGYTF. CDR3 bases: TGCGCCAGCAGCCAAAATCAGGGGGTTGGATGGGATGGCTACACCTTC.